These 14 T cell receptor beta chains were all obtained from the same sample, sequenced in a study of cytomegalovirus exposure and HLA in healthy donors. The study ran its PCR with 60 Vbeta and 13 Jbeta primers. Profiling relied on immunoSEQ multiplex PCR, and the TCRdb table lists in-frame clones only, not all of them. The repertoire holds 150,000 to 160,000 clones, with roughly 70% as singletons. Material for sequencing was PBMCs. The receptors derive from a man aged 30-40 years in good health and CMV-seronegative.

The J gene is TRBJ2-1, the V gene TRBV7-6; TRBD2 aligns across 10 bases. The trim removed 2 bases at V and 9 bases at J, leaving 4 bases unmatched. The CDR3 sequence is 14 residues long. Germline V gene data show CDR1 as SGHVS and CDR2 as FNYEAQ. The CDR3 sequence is CASSLSGGAGEQFF. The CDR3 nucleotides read TGTGCCAGCAGCTTAAGCGGGGGGGCGGGTGAGCAGTTCTTC.

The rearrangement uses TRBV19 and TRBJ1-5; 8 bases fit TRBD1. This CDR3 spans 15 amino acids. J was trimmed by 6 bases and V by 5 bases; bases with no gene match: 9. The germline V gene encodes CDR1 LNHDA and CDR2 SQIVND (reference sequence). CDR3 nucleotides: TGTGCCAGTAGTGCCCTGACAGGGGACGGTCAGCCCCAGCATTTT. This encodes CASSALTGDGQPQHF.

This CDR3 is CASSEANLAGTGELFF. The CDR3 DNA is TGTGCCAGCAGTGAAGCAAACCTAGCGGGGACCGGGGAGCTGTTTTTT. J is TRBJ2-2 and V is TRBV6-1, with 9 bases aligning to TRBD2. Trimming took 0 bases from V and 5 from J; bases not matched to a gene: 4. The germline CDR1 and CDR2 sequences are MNHNS and SASEGT. CDR3 length: 16 amino acids.

CDR3 bases: TGTGCCACCAGCAGAGGTTGGGACAGGGGGCTTTCCTACGAGCAGTACTTC. Its translation is CATSRGWDRGLSYEQYF. The chain links TRBV15 to TRBJ2-7, with 12 bases that match TRBD1. Germline loops: CDR1 LNHNV, CDR2 YYDKDF (reference sequence). CDR3 size: 17 residues. The J segment lost 1 base and the V segment lost 1 base, leaving 5 bases of the junction unmatched.

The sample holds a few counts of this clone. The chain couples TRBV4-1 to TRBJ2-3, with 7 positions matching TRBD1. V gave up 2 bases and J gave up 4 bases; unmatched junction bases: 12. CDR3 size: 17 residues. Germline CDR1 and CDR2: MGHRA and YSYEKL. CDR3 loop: CASSQTRARGRPDTQYF. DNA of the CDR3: TGCGCCAGCAGCCAAACTCGGGCGAGGGGGCGCCCAGATACGCAGTATTTT.

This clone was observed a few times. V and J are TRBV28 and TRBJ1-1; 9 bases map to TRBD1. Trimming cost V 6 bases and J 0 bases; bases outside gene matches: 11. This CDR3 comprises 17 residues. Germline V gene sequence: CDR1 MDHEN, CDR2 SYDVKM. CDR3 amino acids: CASSERMGQGMNTEAFF. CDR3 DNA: TGTGCCAGCAGCGAACGTATGGGACAGGGAATGAACACTGAAGCTTTCTTT.

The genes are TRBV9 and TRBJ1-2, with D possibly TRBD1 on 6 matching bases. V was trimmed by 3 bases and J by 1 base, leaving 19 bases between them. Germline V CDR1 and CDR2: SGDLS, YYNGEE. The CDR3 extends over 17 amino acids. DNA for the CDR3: TGTGCCAGCAGCGGCAGCTTTTGGGACACCCTTAACTATGGCTACACCTTC. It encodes CASSGSFWDTLNYGYTF.

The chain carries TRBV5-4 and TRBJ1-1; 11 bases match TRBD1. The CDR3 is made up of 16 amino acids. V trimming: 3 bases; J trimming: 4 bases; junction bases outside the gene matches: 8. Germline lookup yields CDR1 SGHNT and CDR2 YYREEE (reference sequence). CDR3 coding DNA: TGTGCCAGCAGCTCGGGACAGGGGGAAATAAGCACTGAAGCTTTCTTT. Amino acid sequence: CASSSGQGEISTEAFF.

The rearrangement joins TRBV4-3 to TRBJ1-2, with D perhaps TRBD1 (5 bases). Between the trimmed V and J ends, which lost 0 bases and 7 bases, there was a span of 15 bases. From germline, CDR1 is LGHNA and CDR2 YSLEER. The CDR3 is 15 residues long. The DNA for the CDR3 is TGCGCCAGCAGCCAAGATCCTTCCAGGGAAGGTGGCTACACCTTC. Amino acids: CASSQDPSREGGYTF.

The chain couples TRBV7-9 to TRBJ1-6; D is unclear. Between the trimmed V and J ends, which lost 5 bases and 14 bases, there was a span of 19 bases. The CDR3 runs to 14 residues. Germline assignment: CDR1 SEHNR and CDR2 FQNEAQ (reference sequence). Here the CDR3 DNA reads TGTGCCAGCAGCCTGGGCCAGAATCGTATATCCCTCCACTTT. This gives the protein CASSLGQNRISLHF.

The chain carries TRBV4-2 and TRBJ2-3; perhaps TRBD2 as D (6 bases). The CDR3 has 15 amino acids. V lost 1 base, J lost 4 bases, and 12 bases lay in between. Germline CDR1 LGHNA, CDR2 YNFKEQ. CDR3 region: CASSQGGEDSDTQYF. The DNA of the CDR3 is TGTGCCAGCAGCCAAGGGGGGGAGGATTCAGATACGCAGTATTTT.

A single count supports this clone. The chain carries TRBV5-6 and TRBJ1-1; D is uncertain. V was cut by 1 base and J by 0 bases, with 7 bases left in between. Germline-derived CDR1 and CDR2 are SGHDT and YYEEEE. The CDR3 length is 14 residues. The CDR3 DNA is TGTGCCAGCAGCTTGACGAACATGAACACTGAAGCTTTCTTT. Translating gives CASSLTNMNTEAFF. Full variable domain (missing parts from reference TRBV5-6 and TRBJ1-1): DAGVTQSPTHLIKTRGQQVTLRCSPKSGHDTVSWYQQALGQGPQFIFQYYEEEERQRGNFPDRFSGHQFPNYSSELNVNALLLGDSALYLCASSLTNMNTEAFFGQGTRLTVV.

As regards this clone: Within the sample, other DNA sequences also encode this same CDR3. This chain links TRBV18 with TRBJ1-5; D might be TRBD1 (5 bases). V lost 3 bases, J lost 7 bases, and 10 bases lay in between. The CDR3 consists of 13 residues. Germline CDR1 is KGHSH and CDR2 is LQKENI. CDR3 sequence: CASSPGGGQPQHF. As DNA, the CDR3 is TGTGCCAGCTCACCGGGGGGAGGCCAGCCCCAGCATTTT.

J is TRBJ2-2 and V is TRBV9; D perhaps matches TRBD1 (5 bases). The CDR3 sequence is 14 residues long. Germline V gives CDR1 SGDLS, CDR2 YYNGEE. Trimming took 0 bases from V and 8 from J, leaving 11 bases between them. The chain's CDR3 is CASSVDPGQGELFF. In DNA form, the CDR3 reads TGTGCCAGCAGCGTAGACCCAGGGCAGGGGGAGCTGTTTTTT.